This is a list of T cell receptor beta chains from one sample in a study of HIV-infected patients and healthy controls. MiXCR, run by TCRdb on the 5' RACE reads, gives a single entry per CDR3 protein. The top ten clones hold approximately 3.1% of a sample with some 19,000 distinct CDR3 sequences, roughly a tenth of them seen once. The sample consisted of blood. All receptors derive from an adult in good health. CDR3s include the opening cysteine and the closing phenylalanine or tryptophan. The D gene is left open where the match is weak.

CDR3: CASSPHRGTSGLTDTQYF
J: TRBJ2-3
length: 18
V: TRBV6-2/TRBV6-3
D: TRBD2

CDR3: CASRPEETQYF
J: TRBJ2-5
length: 11
V: TRBV2
D: NA

CDR3: CSVDLGGAQETQYF
J: TRBJ2-5
length: 14
V: TRBV29-1
D: NA

CDR3: CASSPPGSQQETQYF
J: TRBJ2-5
length: 15
V: TRBV7-2
D: NA

CDR3: CASSPAAWGETQYF
J: TRBJ2-5
length: 14
V: TRBV5-1
D: NA

CDR3: CASSPSTVSYEQYF
J: TRBJ2-7
length: 14
V: TRBV28
D: NA

CDR3: CASSPPSETQYF
J: TRBJ2-5
length: 12
V: TRBV6-5
D: NA

CDR3: CASSSGSSYEQYF
J: TRBJ2-7
length: 13
V: TRBV5-1
D: TRBD2

CDR3: CSAPVAGRRDTQYF
J: TRBJ2-3
length: 14
V: TRBV20-1
D: NA

CDR3: CASSQEPGRGEQYF
J: TRBJ2-7
length: 14
V: TRBV4-1
D: TRBD2

CDR3: CASSPILAGEYEQYF
J: TRBJ2-7
length: 15
V: TRBV7-6
D: TRBD2

CDR3: CASSSGTRGEQYF
J: TRBJ2-7
length: 13
V: TRBV5-1
D: TRBD2

CDR3: CATLTSGSTYEQYF
J: TRBJ2-7
length: 14
V: TRBV28
D: TRBD2